Shown below are 13 T cell receptor beta chains from a single sample sequenced in a study of beta chain features in type 1 diabetes. The study reverse transcribed the entire isolated RNA, so it sequenced expressed TCRB transcripts. TCRdb keeps only in-frame clones here, not all; method: immunoSEQ multiplex PCR. The sample has 360,000 or so clones, around 19% seen once. The sample comprised naive CD4+ T cells from blood. Source of these receptors: a woman aged 18-29 years in good health.

J is TRBJ1-6 and V is TRBV7-2; D might be TRBD1 (6 bases). Trimming removed 5 bases at V and 4 bases at J, with 15 bases between. This CDR3 spans 16 amino acids. CDR1 is SGHTA, CDR2 FQGNSA, per germline. The CDR3 loop is CASSLTGLVYNSPLHF. CDR3 in DNA: TGTGCCAGCAGCCTTACAGGGTTGGTGTATAATTCACCCCTCCACTTT.

The V gene is TRBV9, the J gene TRBJ2-3; the match to TRBD2 covers 7 bases. The CDR3 consists of 16 residues. Germline CDR1 SGDLS, CDR2 YYNGEE. Germline trimming cut 0 bases from V and 4 bases from J; bases unmatched to any gene: 8. CDR3 sequence: CASSVDPAGAADTQYF. The CDR3 nucleotides read TGTGCCAGCAGCGTAGATCCGGCGGGAGCGGCAGATACGCAGTATTTT.

This chain links TRBV7-2 with TRBJ2-4; 8 nucleotides align to TRBD1. The V gene end was trimmed by 7 bases and the J gene end by 7 bases; junction bases not matched to a gene: 9. The CDR3 runs 14 residues. Germline V gives CDR1 SGHTA, CDR2 FQGNSA. The CDR3, as DNA: TGTGCCAGCAATCAGGGGGCCCTGGGGAACATTCAGTACTTC. Translation: CASNQGALGNIQYF. The full variable domain, with the rest looked up from reference TRBV7-2 and TRBJ2-4, is GAGVSQSPSNKVTEKGKDVELRCDPISGHTALYWYRQSLGQGLEFLIYFQGNSAPDKSGLPSDRFSAERTGGSVSTLTIQRTQQEDSAVYLCASNQGALGNIQYFGAGTRLSVL.

This clone was found a few times. This chain joins TRBV30 and TRBJ2-7; 10 positions agree with TRBD2. The CDR3 contains 16 residues. The V gene's germline CDR1 is GTSNPN and CDR2 SVGIG (reference sequence). V was clipped by 3 bases and J by 5 bases; unmatched bases: 13. Here the CDR3 DNA reads TGTGCCTGGAGCCTCCCCCCGGGACTAGCGTTCAACGAGCAGTACTTC. This gives the protein CAWSLPPGLAFNEQYF.

A few counts support this clone. The chain combines TRBV4-2 with TRBJ2-3; D unclear. The germline V gene has CDR1 LGHNA and CDR2 YNFKEQ. Between the trimmed V and J ends, which lost 1 base and 4 bases, there was a span of 6 bases. The CDR3 is 13 residues long. This chain's CDR3 is CASSQASSDTQYF. The CDR3 DNA reads as TGTGCCAGCAGCCAAGCTTCGTCAGATACGCAGTATTTT.

This clone was seen a few times. V usage is TRBV7-9 and J usage is TRBJ2-5; the D gene is possibly TRBD1 (5 bases). The V gene lost 4 bases and the J gene lost 5 bases, with 14 bases spanning the gap. The CDR3 is 14 amino acids. Germline V gives CDR1 SEHNR, CDR2 FQNEAQ (reference sequence). The CDR3 bases are TGTGCCAGCAGCTCCCAAACAGGTTCCGAGACCCAGTACTTC. The encoded protein is CASSSQTGSETQYF.

This chain uses TRBV7-3 with TRBJ2-1, with a possible D match to TRBD2 (6 bases). Between the trimmed V and J ends, which lost 5 bases and 8 bases, there was a span of 16 bases. Looked up from germline, CDR1 is SGHTA and CDR2 is FQGTGA. This CDR3 is 14 amino acids long. The CDR3 DNA follows: TGTGCCAGCAGCCCTAGGGCGGGGCTGGATGAGCAGTTCTTC. Protein sequence: CASSPRAGLDEQFF. The whole variable domain, filled in from reference TRBV7-3 and TRBJ2-1, reads GAGVSQTPSNKVTEKGKYVELRCDPISGHTALYWYRQSLGQGPEFLIYFQGTGAADDSGLPNDRFFAVRPEGSVSTLKIQRTERGDSAVYLCASSPRAGLDEQFFGPGTRLTVL.

The V call is TRBV2, the J call TRBJ2-5; 9 bases agree with TRBD1. The CDR3 runs 15 residues. After removal of 6 bases from V and 5 bases from J, the junction contained 10 bases not matched to a gene. Germline CDR1 and CDR2: SNHLY and FYNNEI. This CDR3 is CASRPTGGGLETQYF. CDR3 DNA sequence: TGTGCCAGCAGACCCACAGGGGGCGGGCTGGAGACCCAGTACTTC. Filled out from reference TRBV2 and TRBJ2-5, the complete variable domain reads EPEVTQTPSHQVTQMGQEVILRCVPISNHLYFYWYRQILGQKVEFLVSFYNNEISEKSEIFDDQFSVERPDGSNFTLKIRSTKLEDSAMYFCASRPTGGGLETQYFGPGTRLLVL.

In this sample, this clone turned up a few times. The chain is built from TRBV18 and TRBJ1-2; the D is unclear. This CDR3 has 16 residues. The ends were cut back, 1 base at V and 0 bases at J, with 12 bases in the middle. Germline V CDR1 and CDR2: KGHSH, LQKENI. CDR3 bases: TGTGCCAGCTCACCACAATCGGCGGAGACTAACTATGGCTACACCTTC. Amino acids: CASSPQSAETNYGYTF.

The chain recombines TRBV5-1 with TRBJ1-6; D call uncertain. Germline V gene sequence: CDR1 SGHRS, CDR2 YFSETQ. The CDR3 is made up of 14 amino acids. With 0 bases removed from V and 13 bases from J, the gap between germline ends came to 14 bases. CDR3 sequence: CASSLGEIGGPLHF. The CDR3 DNA reads as TGCGCCAGCAGCTTGGGGGAGATTGGAGGCCCCCTCCACTTT.

The V and J genes are TRBV5-1 and TRBJ2-3, with TRBD2 matching over 10 bases. Germline values: CDR1 SGHRS, CDR2 YFSETQ. There are 18 residues in the CDR3. Trimming removed 0 bases from V and 3 bases from J; junction bases left unmatched: 10. CDR3 in amino acids: CASSLARASGSLTDTQYF. The CDR3 bases are TGCGCCAGCAGCTTGGCCCGGGCTAGCGGGAGTTTGACAGATACGCAGTATTTT.

Note on this clone: The same CDR3 is also encoded by other DNA sequences in this sample. The chain joins TRBV29-1 to TRBJ1-5; D may be TRBD1 (6 bases). Germline CDR1 is SQVTM and CDR2 is ANQGSEA. The CDR3 totals 14 residues. Trimming shortened V by 6 bases and J by 0 bases, and 12 bases separated the two germline ends. The chain's CDR3 is CSVSQGYSNQPQHF. CDR3 nucleotides: TGCAGCGTAAGTCAGGGGTATAGCAATCAGCCCCAGCATTTT.

This clone was picked up a small number of times. This chain connects TRBV15 to TRBJ2-7, with a tentative D call TRBD2 (5 bases). V was trimmed by 4 bases and J by 0 bases, leaving 10 bases between them. CDR3 size: 14 residues. Germline CDR1 is LNHNV and CDR2 is YYDKDF (reference sequence). CDR3 sequence: CATSKDSTSYEQYF. The CDR3 DNA is TGTGCCACCAGCAAGGACTCTACCTCCTACGAGCAGTACTTC.